The clone carrying this TCR beta chain rates as medium-sized (0.01 to 0.1%). Its target is unknown. The source of the sample is a study of vaccination and CD4 T cells after COVID-19. The treatment denotes: roughly ten-day PBMC culture with coronavirus spike peptide pools or control peptides (ViraFEST assay). Gathered ahead of the COVID-19 pandemic (2011-2018) were the CD4+ T cells of the unexposed donor. Sequenced with the Oncomine TCR Beta short-read assay was DNA taken from cultured CD4+ T cells. Via MiXCR, TCRdb re-called the PCR reads, giving one row per CDR3 protein. This sample has 5,000 to 7,500 distinct CDR3 sequences, with roughly 28% found just once. This CDR3 spans 15 amino acids. Trimming pared 0 bases from V and 1 base from J, leaving 7 bases between. Per germline, CDR1 LNHNV and CDR2 YYDKDF (reference sequence).

This TCR derives from a human donor in good health. The sequenced sample was CD4+ T cells from blood, cultured in vitro. J is TRBJ1-5 and V is TRBV15; the D is unclear. The CDR3 loop reads CATSRDPGSNQPQHF. The CDR3 bases are TGTGCCACCAGCAGAGACCCGGGAAGCAATCAGCCCCAGCATTTT.